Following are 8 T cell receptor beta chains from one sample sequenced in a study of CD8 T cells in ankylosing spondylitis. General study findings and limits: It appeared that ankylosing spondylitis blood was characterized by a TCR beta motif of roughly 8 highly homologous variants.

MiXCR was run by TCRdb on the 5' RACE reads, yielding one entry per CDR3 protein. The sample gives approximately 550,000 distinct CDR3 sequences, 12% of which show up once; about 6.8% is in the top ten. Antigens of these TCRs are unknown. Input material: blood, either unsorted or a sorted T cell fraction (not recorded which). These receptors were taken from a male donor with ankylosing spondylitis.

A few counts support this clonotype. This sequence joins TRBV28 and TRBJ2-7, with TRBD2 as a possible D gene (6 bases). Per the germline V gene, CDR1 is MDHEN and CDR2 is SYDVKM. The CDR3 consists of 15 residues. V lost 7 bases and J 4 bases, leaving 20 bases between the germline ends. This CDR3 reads CASTSPVGGDYEQYF. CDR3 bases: TGTGCCAGCACCTCCCCGGTGGGGGGAGATTACGAGCAGTACTTC.

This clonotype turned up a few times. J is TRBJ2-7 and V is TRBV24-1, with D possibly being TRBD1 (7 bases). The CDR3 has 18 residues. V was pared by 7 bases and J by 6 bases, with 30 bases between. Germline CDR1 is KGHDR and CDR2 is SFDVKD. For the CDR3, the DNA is TGTGCCACCAGCACCCGACAGGGTTCGGTCGGGAGCCTCTCCGAGCAGTACTTC. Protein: CATSTRQGSVGSLSEQYF.

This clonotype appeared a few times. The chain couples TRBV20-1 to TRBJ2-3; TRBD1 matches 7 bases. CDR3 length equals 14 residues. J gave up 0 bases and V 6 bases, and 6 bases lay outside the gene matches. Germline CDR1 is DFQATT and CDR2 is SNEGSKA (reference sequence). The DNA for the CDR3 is TGCAGTGCGAAGCAGGGGGAGAGCACAGATACGCAGTATTTT. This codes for CSAKQGESTDTQYF.

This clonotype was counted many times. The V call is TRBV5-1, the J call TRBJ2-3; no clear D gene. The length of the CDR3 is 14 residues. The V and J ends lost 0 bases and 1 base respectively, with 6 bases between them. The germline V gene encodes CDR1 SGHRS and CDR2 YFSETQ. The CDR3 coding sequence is TGCGCCAGCAGCTTGGCTAGGGGCACAGATACGCAGTATTTT. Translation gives CASSLARGTDTQYF.

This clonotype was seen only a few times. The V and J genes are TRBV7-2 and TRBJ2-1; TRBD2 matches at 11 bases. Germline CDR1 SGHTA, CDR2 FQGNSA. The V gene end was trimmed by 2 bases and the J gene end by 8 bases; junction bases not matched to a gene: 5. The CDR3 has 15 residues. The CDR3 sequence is CASSLTSGSFDEQFF. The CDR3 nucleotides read TGTGCCAGCAGCTTAACTAGCGGGAGTTTCGATGAGCAGTTCTTC.

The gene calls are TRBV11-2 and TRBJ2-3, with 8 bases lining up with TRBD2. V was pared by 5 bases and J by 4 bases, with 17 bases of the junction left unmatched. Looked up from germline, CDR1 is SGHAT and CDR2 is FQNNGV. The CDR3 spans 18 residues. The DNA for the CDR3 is TGTGCCAGCAGCCTCCTCGTCGGGAGGGCCCTTGGGGCAGATACGCAGTATTTT. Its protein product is CASSLLVGRALGADTQYF.

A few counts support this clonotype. CDR3 region: CASRMGREKLFF. The CDR3 DNA follows: TGTGCCAGCAGAATGGGGCGAGAAAAACTGTTTTTT. V is TRBV2 and J is TRBJ1-4, with a tentative D call TRBD1 (5 bases). CDR1 and CDR2 (germline): SNHLY, FYNNEI. V was trimmed by 6 bases and J by 8 bases, leaving 10 bases between them. CDR3 length: 12 amino acids.

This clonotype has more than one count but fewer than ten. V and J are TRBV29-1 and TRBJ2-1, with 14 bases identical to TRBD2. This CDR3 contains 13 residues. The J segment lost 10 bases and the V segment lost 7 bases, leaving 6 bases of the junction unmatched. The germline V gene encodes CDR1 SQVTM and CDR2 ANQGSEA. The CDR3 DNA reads TGCAGCGCTGGACTAGCGGGGGGTTGGGAGCAGTTCTTC. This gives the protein CSAGLAGGWEQFF.